The source of this T cell receptor (beta chain) is a study of CD8 T cells in Susac syndrome. Sequencing of TCR beta covered CD8+ and CD4+ T cells obtained from blood. The multiple sclerosis controls were treatment-naive patients, and their relapsing-remitting disease was stable or active. Both CD4+ and CD8+ T cells were negatively isolated, and TEMRA cells underwent FACS enrichment. After extraction with the RNeasy kit, about 0.5 to 1 ug of the RNA was reverse transcribed using random hexamers. The CDR3 of TCR beta was amplified by immunoSEQ multiplex PCR across 54 Vbeta and 13 Jbeta. TCRdb processed the immunoSEQ multiplex PCR reads anew with MiXCR; each CDR3 protein has one entry. The sample lists roughly 150,000 distinct CDR3 sequences; over 85% were seen once. The CDR3 runs 15 residues. Per the germline V gene, CDR1 is SGHTA and CDR2 is FQGNSA. V lost 5 bases to trimming and J lost 6 bases; unmatched junction nucleotides: 11.

The sequence derives from a human donor with multiple sclerosis. The sequencing sample was made of CD8+ T cells from PBMCs. The chain carries TRBV7-2 and TRBJ1-1, with 8 nucleotides matching TRBD1. This chain's CDR3 is CASSRLADRVAEAFF. The CDR3 bases are TGTGCCAGCAGCCGCTTAGCGGACAGGGTGGCTGAAGCTTTCTTT.